These T cell receptor beta chains were read from a single sample in a study of radiation and T cells in renal cell carcinoma. Produced via immunoSEQ multiplex PCR; TCRdb's table is partial and in-frame only. Altogether approximately 16,000 clones are present, approximately 58% being singletons, with the ten largest covering about 10%. Specimen: tumor tissue, collected from a patient whose treatment was nephrectomy without radiotherapy. The receptors shown here come from a man aged 35-49 years with renal cell carcinoma. CDR3s leave out the opening cysteine and the closing phenylalanine or tryptophan. Each record gives: clone size, V gene, D gene, J gene, CDR3 protein. D genes are given only for firm matches. Some rows mark clone size as missing; the rest say once, few, many or name a class of expanded clone.

>NA|TRBV7-6|TRBD1|TRBJ2-7
ASSHRQGYEQY
>NA|TRBV5-6|NA|TRBJ2-1
ASSLAAREQF
>once|TRBV11-2|TRBD2|TRBJ2-1
ASSPYSIAGGNNEQF
>medium-sized|TRBV15|NA|TRBJ2-7
ATSRDLGNLWDEQY
>NA|TRBV5-1|NA|TRBJ1-6
ASSLAGPENNSPLH
>few|TRBV6-1|NA|TRBJ1-6
ASSELYSSYNSPLH
>NA|TRBV29-1|NA|TRBJ1-1
SVGGGKAF
>NA|TRBV19|NA|TRBJ1-1
ASRRGTEAF
>NA|TRBV15|NA|TRBJ1-6
ATSRDIVGHSPLH
>once|TRBV29-1|NA|TRBJ2-1
SGYKVADYEQF
>NA|TRBV9|NA|TRBJ2-4
ASSPQGGPLIAKNIQY
>NA|TRBV9|NA|TRBJ1-6
ASSVELGQNSPLH
>NA|TRBV4-2|TRBD1|TRBJ1-5
ASSQGTGEEPQH
>NA|TRBV10-3|NA|TRBJ2-2
AISETFGELF
>NA|TRBV6-6|TRBD1|TRBJ1-2
ASSLTGGFNGYT
>medium-sized|TRBV7-3|NA|TRBJ2-7
ASSLFAGEINEQY
>NA|TRBV21-1|NA|TRBJ1-4
ASSQRTDNNEKLF
>few|TRBV7-2|TRBD1|TRBJ1-5
ASSPSGTGVQPQH
>NA|TRBV4-1|TRBD1|TRBJ1-5
ASSQGQGDQPQH
>many|TRBV9|TRBD1|TRBJ1-1
ASSEGQLNTEAF
>few|TRBV18|TRBD1|TRBJ1-1
ASSSTGGRTEAF
>few|TRBV5-4|NA|TRBJ2-5
ASSLDSDQETQY
>NA|TRBV6-6|NA|TRBJ2-1
ASSPRQSAYNEQF
>NA|TRBV27|NA|TRBJ1-2
ASSPGGWGYT
>once|TRBV27|NA|TRBJ1-1
ASSLSAKPNTEAF
>NA|TRBV18|NA|TRBJ2-7
ASSGRDGYEQY
>few|TRBV6-4|TRBD1|TRBJ2-7
ASSEYPGGQDEQY
>NA|TRBV7-9|TRBD1|TRBJ2-6
ASSKTGAGANVLT
>NA|TRBV6-5|NA|TRBJ1-3
ASSKDGSSGNTIY
>NA|TRBV9|NA|TRBJ2-5
ASSVQQVLYQETQY
>once|TRBV5-4|TRBD1|TRBJ2-2
ASSPGPGQGLTGELF
>NA|TRBV15|NA|TRBJ2-3
ATSRGGEVDTQY
>medium-sized|TRBV19|NA|TRBJ1-5
ASSSLGGNQPQH
>NA|TRBV4-3|NA|TRBJ2-7
ASSQDRHLTYEQY
>NA|TRBV2|NA|TRBJ1-4
ASSEQINEKLF
>NA|TRBV7-8|TRBD1|TRBJ1-1
ASSTQTGSTEAF
>NA|TRBV2|NA|TRBJ2-3
ASRGTGADTQY
>NA|TRBV4-1|NA|TRBJ1-6
ASSPIPGGSRAPLH
>NA|TRBV4-1|NA|TRBJ1-6
ASSQEVSSYNSPLH
>once|TRBV5-5|NA|TRBJ2-1
ASSRREGLRDEQF
>medium-sized|TRBV27|NA|TRBJ2-7
ASTPVGGGY
>medium-sized|TRBV2|NA|TRBJ1-3
ASSYSGTAS
>few|TRBV7-2|NA|TRBJ1-2
ASSLLGDAGYT
>few|TRBV6-5|NA|TRBJ1-6
ASSYTQGGEALH
>few|TRBV7-2|TRBD1|TRBJ1-2
ASSPDRAYGYT
>NA|TRBV6-6|TRBD2|TRBJ2-1
ASRVGGAVYNNEQF
>few|TRBV7-6|NA|TRBJ1-2
ASSLVGGEFGILGGYT
>NA|TRBV7-2|NA|TRBJ1-1
ASSLEVRTEAF
>NA|TRBV13|TRBD1|TRBJ2-3
ASSFDRGFIDTQY
>few|TRBV11-2|NA|TRBJ1-1
ASTWGLNTEAF
>medium-sized|TRBV7-9|NA|TRBJ2-1
ASSLVSGTTNNEQF
>NA|TRBV14|NA|TRBJ1-2
ASSQFNPTSGYT
>once|TRBV7-6|NA|TRBJ2-1
ASSLAAPPSYNEQF
>NA|TRBV10-2|TRBD2|TRBJ2-1
ASIPSGGNEQF
>NA|TRBV28|NA|TRBJ2-7
ASSLGRGLEQY
>NA|TRBV14|NA|TRBJ1-4
ASSQDLGAANEKLF
>NA|TRBV5-1|TRBD1|TRBJ2-1
ASSPSTGNSEQF
>once|TRBV7-9|NA|TRBJ2-5
ASSLAGAGVQETQY
>NA|TRBV6-5|NA|TRBJ1-1
ASTQGLFTEAF
>NA|TRBV21-1|NA|TRBJ2-7
ASSKPFYPGTGDYEQY